A single sample is the source of the 9 T cell receptor beta chains below, sequenced in a study of post-analysis software for immune sequencing data. Broader study findings: TRBV5-6, TRBV5-1 and TRBV20-1 belonged to a set of about five TRBV segments that were more frequent in patients than controls.

These receptors' targets are unknown. Unique molecular identifiers had been added to the TCR beta cDNA libraries. TCRdb re-called the PCR reads with MiXCR, one entry per CDR3 protein. The data hold about 460,000 distinct CDR3 sequences, with nearly 45% observed a single time. Sequenced material: blood. These receptors were obtained from a girl aged 10 to 17 with multiple sclerosis.

The genes are TRBV20-1 and TRBJ2-4; no definite D call. The last part of the DNA fits TRBJ2-7 better; the J call may be wrong. CDR1 and CDR2 from the germline V gene are DFQATT and SNEGSKA (reference sequence). The CDR3 length is 14 residues. CDR3 nucleotides: TGCAGTGCTAGAGGGGTGCAGGACCCTGGCGAGCAGTACTTC. Amino acid sequence: CSARGVQDPGEQYF.

This clonotype was recorded a few times. The chain recombines TRBV20-1 with TRBJ2-7; unclear D gene. The ends were cut back, 6 bases at V and 6 bases at J, with 21 bases in the middle. The V gene's germline CDR1 is DFQATT and CDR2 SNEGSKA (reference sequence). CDR3 length equals 14 residues. CDR3 DNA: TGCAGTGCCCCCTGGAAGGGTTCCCCCCTCGAGCAGTACTTC. Its translation: CSAPWKGSPLEQYF.

The chain employs TRBV3-1 and TRBJ2-7; 12 bases agree with TRBD2. This CDR3 is 17 amino acids long. V gave up 3 bases and J gave up 3 bases; unmatched junction bases: 9. From germline, CDR1 is LGHDT and CDR2 YNNKEL (reference sequence). The CDR3 here is CASSHRTSGNRRYEQYF. The CDR3 bases are TGTGCCAGCAGCCACCGGACTAGCGGGAATCGTCGCTACGAGCAGTACTTC.

J is TRBJ1-1 and V is TRBV11-2, with D perhaps matching TRBD1 (5 bases). Germline values: CDR1 SGHAT, CDR2 FQNNGV. V lost 5 bases to trimming and J lost 1 base, with 14 bases between them. The CDR3 loop spans 15 amino acids. The CDR3 nucleotides are TGTGCCAGCAGCCGCCAGGGCGCCGGGAACACTGAAGCTTTCTTT. Protein product: CASSRQGAGNTEAFF.

This sequence joins TRBV28 and TRBJ1-1; D gene unclear. This CDR3 is 18 amino acids long. With 4 bases removed from V and 1 base from J, the gap between germline ends came to 22 bases. CDR1 MDHEN and CDR2 SYDVKM come from the germline V gene. CDR3 region: CASSSIRRMGRKNTEAFF. The CDR3 nucleotides read TGTGCCAGCAGTTCCATCCGGCGGATGGGCCGGAAGAACACTGAAGCTTTCTTT.

This chain joins TRBV5-1 and TRBJ2-5; 8 bases are shared with TRBD1. The J call may be faulty, since TRBJ2-7 better matches the DNA end. Looked up from germline, CDR1 is SGHRS and CDR2 is YFSETQ. CDR3 size: 15 residues. CDR3 in amino acids: CASTPGGTGLYEQYF. The CDR3 bases are TGCGCCAGCACCCCAGGGGGGACAGGACTGTACGAGCAGTACTTC.

The V gene is TRBV21-1, the J gene TRBJ2-1; the table's D call TRBD2 went unverified against the DNA. TRBV21-1 is labeled a pseudogene. The CDR3 extends over 18 amino acids. DNA of the CDR3: TGTGCCAGTAGCAAAGGCGGAGGGGGGAAAGAGCGGGATAATGAGCAGTTCTTC. Amino acids: CASSKGGGGKERDNEQFF.

This clonotype has a handful of counts. The rearrangement joins TRBV7-2 to TRBJ1-1; no clear D gene. Germline CDR1 and CDR2: SGHTA and FQGNSA. Trimming cost V 5 bases and J 1 base, with 11 bases left between them. This CDR3 comprises 14 residues. The CDR3 sequence is CASSHGWQNTEAFF. CDR3 nucleotides: TGTGCCAGCAGCCACGGGTGGCAGAACACTGAAGCTTTCTTT.

The V and J genes are TRBV3-1 and TRBJ2-5; D is unresolved. The J call may be mistaken, given a closer DNA end match to TRBJ2-1. This CDR3 spans 14 amino acids. Germline V lookup: CDR1 LGHDT, CDR2 YNNKEL (reference sequence). The CDR3 nucleotides are TGTGCCAGCAGCCAAGGGGTAGCCGCAGAGACCCAGTTCTTC. Its protein is CASSQGVAAETQFF.